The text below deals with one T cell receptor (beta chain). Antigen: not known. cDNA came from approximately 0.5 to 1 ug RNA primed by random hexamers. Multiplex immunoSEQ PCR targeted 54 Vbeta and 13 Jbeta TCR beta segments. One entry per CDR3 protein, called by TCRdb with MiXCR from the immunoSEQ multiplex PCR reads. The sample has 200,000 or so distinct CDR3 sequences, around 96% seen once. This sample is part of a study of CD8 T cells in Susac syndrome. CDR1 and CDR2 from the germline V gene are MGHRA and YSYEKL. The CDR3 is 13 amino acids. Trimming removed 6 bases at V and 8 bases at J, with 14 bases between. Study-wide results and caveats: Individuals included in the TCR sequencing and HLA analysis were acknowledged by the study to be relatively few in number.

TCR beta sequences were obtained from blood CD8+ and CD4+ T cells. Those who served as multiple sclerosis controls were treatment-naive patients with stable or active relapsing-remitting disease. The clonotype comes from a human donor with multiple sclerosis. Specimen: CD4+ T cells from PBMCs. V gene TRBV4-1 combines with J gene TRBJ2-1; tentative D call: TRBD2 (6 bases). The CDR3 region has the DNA TGCGCCAGCAGAGGGGACTGGGGCGATGAGCAGTTCTTC. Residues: CASRGDWGDEQFF.